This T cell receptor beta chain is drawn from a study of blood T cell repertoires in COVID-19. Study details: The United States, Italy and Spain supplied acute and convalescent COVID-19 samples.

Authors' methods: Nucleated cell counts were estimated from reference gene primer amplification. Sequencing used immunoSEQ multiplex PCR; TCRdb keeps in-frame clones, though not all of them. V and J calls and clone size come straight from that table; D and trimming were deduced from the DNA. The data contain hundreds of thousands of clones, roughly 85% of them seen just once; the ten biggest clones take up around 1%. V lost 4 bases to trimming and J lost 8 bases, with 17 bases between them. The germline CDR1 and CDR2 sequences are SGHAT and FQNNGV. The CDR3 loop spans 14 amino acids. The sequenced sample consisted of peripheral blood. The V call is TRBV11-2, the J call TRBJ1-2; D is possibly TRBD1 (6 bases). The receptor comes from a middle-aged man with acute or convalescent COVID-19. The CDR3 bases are TGTGCCAGCAGCTCAAACAGGGAAAATAAGGGCTACACCTTC. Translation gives CASSSNRENKGYTF.